Listed here is a single T cell receptor beta chain. Antigen unknown. J gave up 7 bases and V 2 bases, and 6 bases lay outside the gene matches. CDR1 is SGHNT, CDR2 YENEEA, per germline. The CDR3 extends over 15 amino acids. Each subset's genomic DNA was shared equally among a number of immunoSEQ plates. The repertoire was sequenced with immunoSEQ multiplex PCR; TCRdb's copy has only in-frame clones and lacks some. The repertoire consists of 2,100,000 or so clones, with more than 90% occurring once and the leading ten covering 0.1% to 0.15%. The entry originates in a study of shared clonotypes between healthy human individuals. Looking at the study overall: Donor composition was a couple of women and a few men, aged 18 to 49. Each donor's CD4 naive and CD4 memory cells filled three plates apiece, CD8 naive two, and CD8 memory one.

Points from the study as a whole: Some naive CD4 clonotypes, roughly 5%, turned up in common across a few donors.

The chain employs TRBV11-3 and TRBJ2-1; TRBD1 matches 9 bases. The sequence derives from a man aged 18 to 29 in good health. Sequencing was carried out using naive CD4+ T cells sorted from blood. This sample's subset: CD45RA+ positively selected. CDR3 residues: CASSLTGGAGNEQFF. The CDR3, as DNA: TGTGCCAGCAGCTTAACAGGGGGCGCGGGGAATGAGCAGTTCTTC.